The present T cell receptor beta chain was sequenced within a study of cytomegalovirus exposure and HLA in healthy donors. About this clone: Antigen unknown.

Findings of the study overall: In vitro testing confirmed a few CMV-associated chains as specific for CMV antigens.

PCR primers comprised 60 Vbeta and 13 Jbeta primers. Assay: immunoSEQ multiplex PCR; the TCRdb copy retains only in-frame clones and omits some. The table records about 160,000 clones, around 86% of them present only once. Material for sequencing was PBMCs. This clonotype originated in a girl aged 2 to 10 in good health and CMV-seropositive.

The CDR3 bases are TGTGCCAGCAGCTTAGGTTCGCAAGAGACCCAGTACTTC. This gives the protein CASSLGSQETQYF. The genes are TRBV7-9 and TRBJ2-5; D is ambiguous. This CDR3 has 13 amino acids. The germline gives CDR1 SEHNR, CDR2 FQNEAQ (reference sequence). Trimming pared 1 base from V and 2 bases from J, leaving 5 bases between.